The 5 T cell receptor beta chains below were found in one sample sequenced in a study of CD8+CD57+ T cells in acquired aplastic anemia. The TCR beta profiling, which covered VDJ combination and CDR3 sequence, was carried out using genomic DNA as the template. TCRdb reprocessed the reads with MiXCR, giving one entry per CDR3 protein. The sample yields around 430,000 distinct CDR3 sequences, about a third seen once. Patients chosen for sequencing had shown CD8+CD57+ cell expansion by flow cytometry. Sequencing input: sorted CD4+, CD8+, or CD8+CD57+ T cells (not recorded which) from PBMCs. These receptors were obtained from a human donor with aplastic anemia.

This clonotype was picked up a small number of times. This rearrangement joins TRBV2 to TRBJ1-1, with D possibly being TRBD1 (6 bases). The germline V gene has CDR1 SNHLY and CDR2 FYNNEI. The V end was cut by 1 base, the J end by 12 bases, with 15 bases between. The CDR3 consists of 13 residues. DNA of the CDR3: TGTGCCAGCAGTGAAGGGATCGAGGGGGACTCTTTCTTT. Translating it yields CASSEGIEGDSFF.

This clonotype was seen a handful of times. The rearrangement links TRBV3-1 to TRBJ1-2; D is possibly TRBD1 (5 bases). Trimming removed 2 bases at V and 6 bases at J, with 10 bases between. This CDR3 spans 13 amino acids. Germline V gives CDR1 LGHDT, CDR2 YNNKEL (reference sequence). The CDR3 DNA sequence: TGTGCCAGCAGCCAACAGGGAAGTCATGGCTACACCTTC. Translated, it gives CASSQQGSHGYTF.

The CDR3 spells CASSPLGRGRRETQYF. In DNA, the CDR3 is TGTGCCAGCAGCCCCCTAGGCAGGGGACGACGGGAGACCCAGTACTTC. The gene calls are TRBV7-2 and TRBJ2-5; the D gene is possibly TRBD1 (6 bases). The CDR3 runs 16 residues. Trimming removed 5 bases at V and 5 bases at J, with 21 bases between. CDR1 and CDR2 from the germline V gene are SGHTA and FQGNSA.

Points on this clonotype: It may be a read error: a sequence one base away is much more abundant. A read error is likely, as this CDR3 ends without the conserved phenylalanine or tryptophan. The chain recombines TRBV9 with TRBJ1-6; TRBD1 aligns across 10 bases. The ends lost 4 bases at V and 9 bases at J; junction bases unmatched: 10. Germline values: CDR1 SGDLS, CDR2 YYNGEE. This CDR3 comprises 16 residues. This CDR3 is CASSRGEGQGFSPLHS. As DNA, the CDR3 is TGTGCCAGCAGCCGGGGAGAGGGACAGGGGTTTTCACCCCTCCACTCT.

V is TRBV7-3 and J is TRBJ2-1, with 8 positions matching TRBD2. CDR1 SGHTA and CDR2 FQGTGA come from the germline V gene. This CDR3 comprises 15 residues. The ends lost 5 bases at V and 4 bases at J; junction bases unmatched: 7. DNA of the CDR3: TGTGCCAGCAGCACAGGACTAGCTGGGTACAATGAGCAGTTCTTC. It translates to CASSTGLAGYNEQFF.